Presented here are 8 T cell receptor beta chains from one specimen sequenced in a study of blood T cell repertoires in COVID-19. TCRdb keeps only in-frame clones here, not all; method: immunoSEQ multiplex PCR. The sample records around 94,000 clones, approximately 91% being singletons. The sequencing sample was made of peripheral blood. All receptors derive from a man between 18 and 29 years old with acute or convalescent COVID-19.

The chain combines TRBV7-8 with TRBJ2-2, with D possibly matching TRBD2 (5 bases). From germline, CDR1 is SGHVS and CDR2 FQNEAQ. The length of the CDR3 is 12 residues. The CDR3 protein is CGILGHTGELFF. In DNA, the CDR3 is TGTGGCATACTAGGGCACACCGGGGAGCTGTTTTTT.

The gene calls are TRBV5-4 and TRBJ2-3; D is possibly TRBD1 (6 bases). Per the germline V gene, CDR1 is SGHNT and CDR2 is YYREEE (reference sequence). The CDR3 contains 15 residues. Trimming removed 2 bases at V and 5 bases at J, with 15 bases between. The CDR3 coding sequence is TGTGCCAGCAGCTTTGGGGTAGCAGGGGAAGATACGCAGTATTTT. Protein product: CASSFGVAGEDTQYF. Using reference TRBV5-4 and TRBJ2-3 for the parts outside the CDR3, the full variable domain is ETGVTQSPTHLIKTRGQQVTLRCSSQSGHNTVSWYQQALGQGPQFIFQYYREEENGRGNFPPRFSGLQFPNYSSELNVNALELDDSALYLCASSFGVAGEDTQYFGPGTRLTVL.

This chain uses TRBV9 with TRBJ2-2, with D possibly matching TRBD1 (6 bases). Trimming removed 1 base at V and 4 bases at J, with 11 bases between. The CDR3 loop spans 15 amino acids. The germline CDR1 and CDR2 sequences are SGDLS and YYNGEE. The CDR3 protein is CASSVSQGSTGELFF. For the CDR3, the DNA is TGTGCCAGCAGCGTAAGCCAGGGGAGCACCGGGGAGCTGTTTTTT.

DNA of the CDR3: TGTGCCAGCAGCGCGGGGACAGGGTGGGAGAACACTGAAGCTTTCTTT. Translation: CASSAGTGWENTEAFF. The rearrangement links TRBV9 to TRBJ1-1; TRBD1 agrees at 9 bases. Trimming at V came to 3 bases and at J to 1 base, leaving 7 bases not matched to a gene. This CDR3 comprises 16 residues. The germline CDR1 and CDR2 sequences are SGDLS and YYNGEE.

The chain carries TRBV11-2 and TRBJ2-7, with D possibly being TRBD2 (5 bases). V was cut by 0 bases and J by 3 bases, with 9 bases left in between. There are 14 residues in the CDR3. CDR1 SGHAT and CDR2 FQNNGV come from the germline V gene. This chain's CDR3 is CASSLEQRVYEQYF. Written as DNA, the CDR3 is TGTGCCAGCAGCTTAGAACAGAGGGTCTACGAGCAGTACTTC. Complete variable domain (other parts from reference TRBV11-2 and TRBJ2-7): EAGVAQSPRYKIIEKRQSVAFWCNPISGHATLYWYQQILGQGPKLLIQFQNNGVVDDSQLPKDRFSAERLKGVDSTLKIQPAKLEDSAVYLCASSLEQRVYEQYFGPGTRLTVT.

The CDR3 DNA is TGTGCCAGCAGTGGTCCCCGGGACAGGGTCCCCGGGGAGCTGTTTTTT. It specifies CASSGPRDRVPGELFF. V and J are TRBV27 and TRBJ2-2, with 9 bases identical to TRBD1. The V and J ends lost 5 bases and 6 bases, in that order; junction bases with no gene match: 10. CDR1 and CDR2 from the germline V gene are MNHEY and SMNVEV (reference sequence). The CDR3 has 16 residues.

This rearrangement joins TRBV10-2 to TRBJ1-5; TRBD1 is a possible D gene (5 bases). Looked up from germline, CDR1 is WSHSY and CDR2 is SAAADI. V lost 10 bases, J lost 4 bases, and 17 bases lay in between. The CDR3 runs 14 residues. The CDR3 DNA reads as TGCGCCACCGCCATCGCAGGGAGGAATCAGCCCCAGCATTTT. Translating gives CATAIAGRNQPQHF.

V gene TRBV25-1 combines with J gene TRBJ1-6; a possible D gene is TRBD1 (5 bases). CDR1 and CDR2 (germline): MGHDK, SYGVNS. This CDR3 spans 17 amino acids. Trimming removed 3 bases at V and 5 bases at J, with 17 bases between. This chain's CDR3 is CASSEIGGAGNNSPLHF. Here the CDR3 DNA reads TGTGCCAGCAGTGAGATCGGAGGGGCTGGTAATAATTCACCCCTCCACTTT.